These 17 T cell receptor beta chains share one sample of origin, sequenced in a study of blood T cell repertoires in COVID-19. Sequenced by immunoSEQ multiplex PCR; TCRdb stores in-frame clones only, minus some. Seen here are about 170,000 clones, 65% to 80% observed once, and the top ten hold roughly 8.3%. What was sequenced was peripheral blood. Receptors were obtained from a man aged 55-75 years with acute or convalescent COVID-19.

The chain uses TRBV5-1 and TRBJ1-1, with TRBD1 identical over 7 bases. With V trimmed by 3 bases and J by 4 bases, 9 bases remained unmatched. Germline lookup yields CDR1 SGHRS and CDR2 YFSETQ. This CDR3 region has 15 residues. CDR3 region: CASSSQTGESTEAFF. The CDR3 DNA is TGCGCCAGCAGCTCTCAAACAGGGGAATCCACTGAAGCTTTCTTT.

The rearrangement joins TRBV2 to TRBJ1-1, with D possibly matching TRBD1 (6 bases). V was trimmed by 5 bases and J by 1 base, leaving 11 bases between them. Germline lookup yields CDR1 SNHLY and CDR2 FYNNEI. The CDR3 runs to 14 residues. This chain's CDR3 is CASSIRQANTEAFF. In nucleotides, the CDR3 is TGTGCCAGCAGTATTCGACAGGCGAACACTGAAGCTTTCTTT.

The chain is built from TRBV9 and TRBJ1-2; D is ambiguous. The germline V gene encodes CDR1 SGDLS and CDR2 YYNGEE. The CDR3 has 15 residues. The germline V and J ends were trimmed by 0 bases and 4 bases, with 13 bases remaining between them. This CDR3 is CASSVGGDFLYGYTF. Here the CDR3 DNA reads TGTGCCAGCAGCGTAGGCGGGGATTTCCTCTATGGCTACACCTTC.

The CDR3 bases are TGTGCCAGCAGTTACATTAAGACAGGGGGCTATGGCTACACCTTC. Protein sequence: CASSYIKTGGYGYTF. This rearrangement joins TRBV6-5 to TRBJ1-2; 9 nucleotides line up with TRBD1. Germline V lookup: CDR1 MNHEY, CDR2 SVGAGI. V shed 2 bases, J shed 4 bases, and the junction held 5 bases outside the gene matches. The CDR3 is 15 residues long.

The CDR3 DNA follows: TGCAGTGCTAGTCGTTCCCGGAACTATGGCTACACCTTC. As protein: CSASRSRNYGYTF. The chain recombines TRBV20-1 with TRBJ1-2, with D uncertain. V was cut by 3 bases and J by 2 bases, with 10 bases left in between. CDR1 is DFQATT and CDR2 is SNEGSKA in the germline V gene (reference sequence). The CDR3 consists of 13 residues.

This chain uses TRBV19 with TRBJ1-2; D is perhaps TRBD1 (6 bases). Trimming removed 5 bases from V and 0 bases from J, with 13 bases in between. From germline, CDR1 is LNHDA and CDR2 SQIVND (reference sequence). There are 15 residues in the CDR3. The CDR3 spells CASSSPTGTNYGYTF. For the CDR3, the DNA is TGTGCCAGTAGTTCCCCGACAGGCACTAACTATGGCTACACCTTC.

CDR3: CASQGTVNSNQPQHF. The CDR3 DNA reads as TGTGCCAGCCAGGGGACAGTAAATAGCAATCAGCCCCAGCATTTT. The gene calls are TRBV2 and TRBJ1-5, with TRBD1 matching 7 bases. The CDR3 has 15 amino acids. The V segment lost 8 bases and the J segment 0 bases; nucleotides outside the gene matches: 7. CDR1 and CDR2 from the germline V gene are SNHLY and FYNNEI.

The chain links TRBV24-1 to TRBJ2-5; perhaps TRBD1 as D (6 bases). This CDR3 comprises 14 residues. The ends were cut back, 5 bases at V and 5 bases at J, with 14 bases in the middle. Germline values: CDR1 KGHDR, CDR2 SFDVKD. The CDR3 loop is CATSVPPGEETQYF. Written as DNA, the CDR3 is TGTGCCACCAGTGTTCCACCAGGGGAGGAGACCCAGTACTTC.

The chain recombines TRBV19 with TRBJ1-2; D is perhaps TRBD1 (6 bases). Germline CDR1 reads LNHDA; CDR2 reads SQIVND (reference sequence). This CDR3 region has 16 residues. V dropped 5 bases and J dropped 0 bases, with 16 bases sitting between them. CDR3 nucleotide sequence: TGTGCCAGTAGTCGGACAGACCTTCGGGCTAACTATGGCTACACCTTC. Translated, it gives CASSRTDLRANYGYTF.

The chain recombines TRBV19 with TRBJ1-4, with TRBD1 identical over 8 bases. The germline CDR1 and CDR2 sequences are LNHDA and SQIVND (reference sequence). With 5 bases clipped from V and 8 bases from J, the junction kept 7 bases outside the gene matches. The CDR3 contains 14 residues. The CDR3 is CASSPGTGGEKLFF. In nucleotides, the CDR3 is TGTGCCAGTAGTCCGGGGACAGGCGGCGAAAAACTGTTTTTT.

This chain joins TRBV7-9 and TRBJ1-2, with D hard to call. Germline V CDR1 and CDR2: SEHNR, FQNEAQ (reference sequence). The CDR3 consists of 13 residues. Trimming took off 3 bases at V and 1 base at J, with 6 bases between the two ends. The DNA for the CDR3 is TGTGCCAGCAGCTTTCAGAATAACTATGGCTACACCTTC. It is translated as CASSFQNNYGYTF.

The rearrangement uses TRBV5-5 and TRBJ2-7, with TRBD1 identical over 7 bases. Germline CDR1 is SGHKS and CDR2 is YYEKEE (reference sequence). V dropped 7 bases and J dropped 2; count of bases not matched to a gene: 6. This CDR3 region has 13 residues. CDR3 loop: CASCRDRPYEQYF. CDR3 sequence (DNA): TGTGCCAGCTGCCGGGACAGACCCTACGAGCAGTACTTC.

This clone occurred many times. The rearrangement joins TRBV7-9 to TRBJ2-3; D possibly corresponds to TRBD2 (5 bases). Per germline, CDR1 SEHNR and CDR2 FQNEAQ (reference sequence). The CDR3 is made up of 15 amino acids. V was cut by 0 bases and J by 2 bases, with 9 bases left in between. CDR3 loop: CASSLATGDTDTQYF. CDR3 bases: TGTGCCAGCAGCTTAGCGACCGGGGACACAGATACGCAGTATTTT.

The chain joins TRBV5-4 to TRBJ2-1; tentatively, D is TRBD2 (6 bases). The CDR3 has 14 residues. Germline V gene sequence: CDR1 SGHNT, CDR2 YYREEE (reference sequence). V lost 2 bases and J 5 bases, leaving 11 bases between the germline ends. The CDR3 nucleotides are TGTGCCAGCAGCTTTATCGGGGGAGACAATGAGCAGTTCTTC. It encodes CASSFIGGDNEQFF.

The DNA for the CDR3 is TGTGCCAGCAGACCAACAGGACAGGGCGCCCCCACCGGGGAGCTGTTTTTT. Translation: CASRPTGQGAPTGELFF. The chain has TRBV7-2 and TRBJ2-2; TRBD1 aligns across 8 bases. Germline CDR1 reads SGHTA; CDR2 reads FQGNSA. The ends lost 6 bases at V and 4 bases at J; junction bases unmatched: 13. This CDR3 has 17 amino acids.

This clone occurred many times. V is TRBV4-1 and J is TRBJ1-1, with 8 bases aligning to TRBD1. Per germline, CDR1 MGHRA and CDR2 YSYEKL. V shed 7 bases and J 0 bases; nucleotides not matched to a gene: 10. The CDR3 is 16 amino acids. The CDR3 reads CASTPDRGRMNTEAFF. CDR3 DNA: TGCGCCAGCACTCCTGACAGGGGACGAATGAACACTGAAGCTTTCTTT.

This rearrangement joins TRBV2 to TRBJ1-3, with 7 bases lining up with TRBD1. CDR3 length: 15 amino acids. Per germline, CDR1 SNHLY and CDR2 FYNNEI. The V segment lost 5 bases and the J segment 0 bases; nucleotides outside the gene matches: 4. This CDR3 reads CASSWGTDSGNTIYF. The CDR3 DNA reads as TGTGCCAGCAGTTGGGGGACAGACTCTGGAAACACCATATATTTT.